The source of this T cell receptor (beta chain) is a study of blood T cell repertoires in COVID-19. Study background: T cells, B-cell-depleted T cells, or PBMCs supplied cDNA or gDNA.

CDR1 is LNHDA, CDR2 SQIVND, per germline (reference sequence). CDR3 length: 17 amino acids. V lost 4 bases and J lost 4; bases outside the gene matches: 14. Original processing methods: Counts of nucleated cells, estimated from reference gene primer amplification, were obtained. Produced via immunoSEQ multiplex PCR; TCRdb's table is partial and in-frame only. V and J calls and clone size are as listed in that table; D and trimming were resolved from the DNA. In the table there are approximately 380,000 clones, about 89% of which are singletons. This rearrangement joins TRBV19 to TRBJ2-3, with 7 positions matching TRBD2. Sample: PBMCs or T cells enriched from blood (not recorded which). This clonotype was obtained from a woman aged 35 to 49 who had been exposed to COVID-19. The chain's CDR3 is CASSTPLVWGGADTQYF. The CDR3 DNA reads as TGTGCCAGTAGTACCCCTTTGGTTTGGGGGGGGGCAGATACGCAGTATTTT.